This TCR beta chain was identified in a study of T cell responses to AZD1222 COVID-19 vaccine. Using immunoSEQ multiplex PCR, the repertoire was profiled, and TCRdb retains in-frame clones only, with some absent. The sample lists around 160,000 clones; around 89% were seen once. The germline V gene encodes CDR1 SGHTS and CDR2 YDEGEE. Trimming cost V 2 bases and J 10 bases, with 1 base left between them. This CDR3 spans 10 amino acids. This clonotype was obtained from an adult in good health. Source: peripheral blood, taken on day 0 of AZD1222 vaccination. The chain combines TRBV5-8 with TRBJ1-6; no clear D gene. The CDR3 DNA is TGTGCCAGCAGCTTCTCACCCCTCCACTTT. Residues: CASSFSPLHF. Full variable domain (missing parts from reference TRBV5-8 and TRBJ1-6): EAGVTQSPTHLIKTRGQQATLRCSPISGHTSVYWYQQALGLGLQFLLWYDEGEERNRGNFPPRFSGRQFPNYSSELNVNALELEDSALYLCASSFSPLHFGNGTRLTVT.